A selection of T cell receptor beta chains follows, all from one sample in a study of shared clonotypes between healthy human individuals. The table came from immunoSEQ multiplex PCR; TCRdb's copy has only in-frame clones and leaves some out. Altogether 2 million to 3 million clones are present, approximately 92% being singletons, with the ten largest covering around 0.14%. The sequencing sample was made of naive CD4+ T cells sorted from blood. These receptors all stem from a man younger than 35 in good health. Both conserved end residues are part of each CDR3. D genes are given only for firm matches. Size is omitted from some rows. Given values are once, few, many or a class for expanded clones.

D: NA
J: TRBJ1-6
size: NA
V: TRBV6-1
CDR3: CASSARDTYNSPLHF
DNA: TGTGCCAGCAGTGCCCGGGACACATATAATTCACCCCTCCACTTT

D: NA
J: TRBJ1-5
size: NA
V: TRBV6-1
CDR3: CANRVLNQPQHF
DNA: TGTGCCAACCGGGTCCTAAATCAGCCCCAGCATTTT

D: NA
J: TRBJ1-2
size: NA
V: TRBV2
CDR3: CASSEEVGYGYTF
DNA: TGTGCCAGCAGTGAGGAGGTCGGCTATGGCTACACCTTC

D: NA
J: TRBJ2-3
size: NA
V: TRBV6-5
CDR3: CASSQTSTDTQYF
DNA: TGTGCCAGCAGCCAGACTAGTACAGATACGCAGTATTTT

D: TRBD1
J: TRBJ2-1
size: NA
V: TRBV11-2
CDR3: CASSRKDRELGEQFF
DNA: TGTGCCAGCAGCCGAAAGGACAGGGAGTTGGGTGAGCAGTTCTTC

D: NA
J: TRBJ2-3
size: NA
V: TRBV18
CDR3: CASSPTTGDTQYF
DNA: TGTGCCAGCTCACCAACTACAGGGGATACGCAGTATTTT

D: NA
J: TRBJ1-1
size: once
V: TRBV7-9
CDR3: CASSLVQVPEAFF
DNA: TGTGCCAGCAGCTTAGTACAGGTCCCTGAAGCTTTCTTT

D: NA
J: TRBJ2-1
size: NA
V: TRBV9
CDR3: CASSESGRGQKNEQFF
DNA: TGTGCCAGCAGCGAGTCGGGGAGGGGGCAGAAAAATGAGCAGTTCTTC

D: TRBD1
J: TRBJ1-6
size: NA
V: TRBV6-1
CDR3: CASTGQVEVSPLHF
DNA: TGTGCCAGCACTGGACAGGTAGAGGTTTCACCCCTCCACTTT

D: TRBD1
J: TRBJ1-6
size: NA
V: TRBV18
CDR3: CASRQGANSPLHF
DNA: TGTGCCAGCCGCCAGGGGGCTAATTCACCCCTCCACTTT

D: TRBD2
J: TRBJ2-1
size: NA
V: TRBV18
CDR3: CASSPPLAGGRNEQFF
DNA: TGTGCCAGCTCACCTCCCCTAGCGGGGGGGCGCAATGAGCAGTTCTTC

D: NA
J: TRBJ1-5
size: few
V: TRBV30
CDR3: CAWSRGALNQPQHF
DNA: TGTGCCTGGAGTCGGGGGGCCCTCAATCAGCCCCAGCATTTT

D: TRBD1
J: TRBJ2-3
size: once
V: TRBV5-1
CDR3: CASSLDGTGADTQYF
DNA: TGCGCCAGCAGCTTGGATGGGACAGGAGCAGATACGCAGTATTTT

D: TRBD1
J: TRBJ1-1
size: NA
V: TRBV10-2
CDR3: CASSGTGGTEAFF
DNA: TGCGCCAGCAGCGGGACAGGGGGCACTGAAGCTTTCTTT

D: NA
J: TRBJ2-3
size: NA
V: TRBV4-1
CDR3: CASSQGALGTDTQYF
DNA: TGCGCCAGCAGCCAGGGGGCATTGGGCACAGATACGCAGTATTTT

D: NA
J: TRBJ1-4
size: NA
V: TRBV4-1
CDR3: CASSPGRLLPTNEKLFF
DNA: TGCGCCAGCAGCCCCGGCAGGCTGTTACCAACTAATGAAAAACTGTTTTTT

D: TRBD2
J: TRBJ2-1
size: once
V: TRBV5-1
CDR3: CASSFSWTSGPNEQFF
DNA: TGCGCCAGCAGTTTTTCTTGGACTAGCGGTCCCAATGAGCAGTTCTTC

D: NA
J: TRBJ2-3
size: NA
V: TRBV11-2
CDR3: CASSSRQDTDTQYF
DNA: TGTGCCAGCAGCTCTCGACAGGACACAGATACGCAGTATTTT

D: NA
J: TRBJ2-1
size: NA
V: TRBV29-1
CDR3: CSVVSPPGQYNEQFF
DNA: TGCAGCGTTGTTAGCCCTCCTGGGCAATACAATGAGCAGTTCTTC

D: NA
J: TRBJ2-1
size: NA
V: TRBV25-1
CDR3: CASSVEAAYNEQFF
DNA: TGTGCCAGCAGTGTTGAGGCTGCCTACAATGAGCAGTTCTTC

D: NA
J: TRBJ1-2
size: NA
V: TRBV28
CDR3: CASSFRTAIYGYTF
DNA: TGTGCCAGCAGTTTTAGGACGGCTATCTATGGCTACACCTTC

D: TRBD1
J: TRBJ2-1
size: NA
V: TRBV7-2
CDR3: CASSLDPGQGQFF
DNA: TGTGCCAGCAGCTTAGACCCGGGACAGGGCCAGTTCTTC

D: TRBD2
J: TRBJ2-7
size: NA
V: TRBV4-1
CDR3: CASSQGTSAFSYEQYF
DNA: TGCGCCAGCAGCCAAGGTACTAGCGCCTTCTCCTACGAGCAGTACTTC

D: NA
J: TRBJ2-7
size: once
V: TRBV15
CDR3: CATSRDGGEQYF
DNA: TGTGCCACCAGCAGAGATGGTGGAGAGCAGTACTTC

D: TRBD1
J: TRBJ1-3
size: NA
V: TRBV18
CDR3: CASSPTWTGGSGNTIYF
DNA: TGTGCCAGCTCACCAACCTGGACAGGGGGATCTGGAAACACCATATATTTT

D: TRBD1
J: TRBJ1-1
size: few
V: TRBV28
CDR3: CAIEGQLNTEAFF
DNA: TGTGCCATCGAGGGACAGTTGAACACTGAAGCTTTCTTT

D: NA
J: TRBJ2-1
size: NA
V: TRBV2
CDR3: CASSLQWGRSYNEQFF
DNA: TGTGCCAGCAGTCTACAGTGGGGAAGGTCCTACAATGAGCAGTTCTTC

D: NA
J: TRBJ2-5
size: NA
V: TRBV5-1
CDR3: CASSLEGIRETQYF
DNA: TGCGCCAGCAGCTTGGAAGGGATTCGAGAGACCCAGTACTTC

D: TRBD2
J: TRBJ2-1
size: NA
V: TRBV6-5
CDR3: CASSPGLAAYNEQFF
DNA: TGTGCCAGCAGTCCGGGACTAGCGGCTTACAATGAGCAGTTCTTC

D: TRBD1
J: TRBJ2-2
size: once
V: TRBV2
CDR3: CASKGTGLSGELFF
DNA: TGTGCCAGCAAGGGGACAGGGCTTTCCGGGGAGCTGTTTTTT

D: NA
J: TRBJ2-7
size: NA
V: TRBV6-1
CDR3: CASSESWAYEQYF
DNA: TGTGCCAGCAGTGAATCTTGGGCGTACGAGCAGTACTTC

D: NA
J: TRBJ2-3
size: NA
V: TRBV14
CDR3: CASRGNSDTQYF
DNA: TGTGCCAGCCGGGGAAACTCAGATACGCAGTATTTT

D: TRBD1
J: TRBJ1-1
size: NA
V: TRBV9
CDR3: CASSGGQSVTEAFF
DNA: TGTGCCAGCAGCGGGGGACAGTCAGTCACTGAAGCTTTCTTT

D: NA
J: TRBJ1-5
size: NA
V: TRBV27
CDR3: CASSLWGDTLSNQPQHF
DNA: TGTGCCAGCAGTTTATGGGGGGACACACTAAGCAATCAGCCCCAGCATTTT

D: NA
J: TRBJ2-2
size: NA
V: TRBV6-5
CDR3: CASSRGRGTGELFF
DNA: TGTGCCAGCTCCCGGGGCCGCGGCACCGGGGAGCTGTTTTTT

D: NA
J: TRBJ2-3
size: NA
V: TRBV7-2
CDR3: CASSLRRGSTDTQYF
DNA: TGTGCCAGCAGCTTAAGGAGAGGGTCCACAGATACGCAGTATTTT

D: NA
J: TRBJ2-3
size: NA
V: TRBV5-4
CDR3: CASSLGGLNTDTQYF
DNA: TGTGCCAGCAGCTTGGGAGGGTTAAACACAGATACGCAGTATTTT

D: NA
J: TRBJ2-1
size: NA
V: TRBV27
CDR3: CASSLQTNNEQFF
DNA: TGTGCCAGCAGTTTACAGACCAACAATGAGCAGTTCTTC

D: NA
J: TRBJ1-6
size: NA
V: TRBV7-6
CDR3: CASSLGGGGNSPLHF
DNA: TGTGCCAGCAGCTTAGGTGGGGGGGGAAATTCACCCCTCCACTTT

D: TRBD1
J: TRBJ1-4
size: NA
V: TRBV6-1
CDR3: CASSRRQGANEKLFF
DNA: TGTGCCAGCAGCAGAAGACAGGGGGCTAATGAAAAACTGTTTTTT

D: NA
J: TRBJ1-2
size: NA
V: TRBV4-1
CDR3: CASSQVGAYGYTF
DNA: TGCGCCAGCAGCCAAGTAGGGGCCTATGGCTACACCTTC

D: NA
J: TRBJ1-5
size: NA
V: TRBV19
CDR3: CASRGGQPQHF
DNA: TGTGCCAGCCGGGGGGGCCAGCCCCAGCATTTT

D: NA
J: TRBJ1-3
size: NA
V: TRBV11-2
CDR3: CASSGGIGSGNTIYF
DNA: TGTGCCAGCAGCGGAGGGATCGGCTCTGGAAACACCATATATTTT

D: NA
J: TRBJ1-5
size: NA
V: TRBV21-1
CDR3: CASTGTLGQSNQPQHF
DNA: TGTGCCAGCACCGGGACATTGGGGCAAAGCAATCAGCCCCAGCATTTT

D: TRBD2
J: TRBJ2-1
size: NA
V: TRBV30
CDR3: CAWAQIATSGTYNEQFF
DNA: TGTGCCTGGGCCCAAATTGCGACTAGCGGGACTTACAATGAGCAGTTCTTC

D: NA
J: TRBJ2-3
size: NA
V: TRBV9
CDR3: CASSVAGADTQYF
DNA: TGTGCCAGCAGCGTAGCGGGGGCAGATACGCAGTATTTT

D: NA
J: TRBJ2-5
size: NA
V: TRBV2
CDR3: CASSKPGPLQETQYF
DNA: TGTGCCAGCAGCAAACCGGGACCGCTACAAGAGACCCAGTACTTC

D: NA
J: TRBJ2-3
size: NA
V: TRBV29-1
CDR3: CSFLYTDTQYF
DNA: TGCAGCTTCCTCTACACAGATACGCAGTATTTT

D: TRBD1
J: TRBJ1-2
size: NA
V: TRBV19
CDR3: CASSLGYRGSYGYTF
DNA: TGTGCCAGTTCCCTCGGGTACAGGGGAAGTTATGGCTACACCTTC

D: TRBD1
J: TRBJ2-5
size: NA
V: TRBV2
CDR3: CASSEAHRGETQYF
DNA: TGTGCCAGCAGTGAAGCGCACAGGGGGGAGACCCAGTACTTC